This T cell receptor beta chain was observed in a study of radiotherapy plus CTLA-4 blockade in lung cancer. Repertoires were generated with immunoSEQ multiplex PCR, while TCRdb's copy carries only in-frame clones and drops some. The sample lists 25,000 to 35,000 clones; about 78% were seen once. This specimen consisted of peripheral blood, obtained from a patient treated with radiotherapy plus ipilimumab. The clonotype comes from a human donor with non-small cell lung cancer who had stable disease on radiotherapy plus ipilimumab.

The CDR3 DNA reads as TGTGCCAGCAGCCCCCGGCTCCAGGCCTTCAACACTGAAGCTTTCTTT. Protein product: CASSPRLQAFNTEAFF. V is TRBV5-6 and J is TRBJ1-1; D is undetermined. The germline CDR1 and CDR2 sequences are SGHDT and YYEEEE. The CDR3 spans 16 residues. The V end lost 4 bases, the J end lost 2 bases, and 18 bases lay between the germline ends.